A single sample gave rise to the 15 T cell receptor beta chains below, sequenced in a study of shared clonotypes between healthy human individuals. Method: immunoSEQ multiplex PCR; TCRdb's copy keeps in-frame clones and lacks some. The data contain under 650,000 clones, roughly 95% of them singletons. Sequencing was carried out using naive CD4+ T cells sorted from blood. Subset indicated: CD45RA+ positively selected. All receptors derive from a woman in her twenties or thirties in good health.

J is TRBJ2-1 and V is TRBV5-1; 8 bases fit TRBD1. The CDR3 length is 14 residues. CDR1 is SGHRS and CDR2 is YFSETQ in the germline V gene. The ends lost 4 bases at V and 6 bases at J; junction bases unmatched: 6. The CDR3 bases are TGCGCCAGCAGCAGCGGACAGGGAGCCAATGAGCAGTTCTTC. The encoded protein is CASSSGQGANEQFF.

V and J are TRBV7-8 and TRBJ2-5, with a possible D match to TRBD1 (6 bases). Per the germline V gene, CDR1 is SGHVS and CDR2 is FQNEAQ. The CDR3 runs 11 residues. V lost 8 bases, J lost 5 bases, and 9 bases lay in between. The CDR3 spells CASGTWETQYF. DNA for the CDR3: TGTGCCAGCGGGACATGGGAGACCCAGTACTTC.

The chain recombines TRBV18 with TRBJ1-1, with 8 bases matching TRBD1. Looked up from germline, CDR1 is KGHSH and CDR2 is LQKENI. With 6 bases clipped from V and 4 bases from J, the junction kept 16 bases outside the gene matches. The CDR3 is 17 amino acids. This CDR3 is CASSPAVAGGGGTEAFF. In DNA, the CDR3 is TGTGCCAGCTCTCCGGCGGTGGCAGGGGGCGGAGGCACTGAAGCTTTCTTT. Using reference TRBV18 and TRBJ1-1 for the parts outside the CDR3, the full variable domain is NAGVMQNPRHLVRRRGQEARLRCSPMKGHSHVYWYRQLPEEGLKFMVYLQKENIIDESGMPKERFSAEFPKEGPSILRIQQVVRGDSAAYFCASSPAVAGGGGTEAFFGQGTRLTVV.

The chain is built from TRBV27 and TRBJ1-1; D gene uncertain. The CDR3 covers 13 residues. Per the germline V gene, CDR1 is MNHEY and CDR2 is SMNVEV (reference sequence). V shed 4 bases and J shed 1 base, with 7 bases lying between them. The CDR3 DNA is TGTGCCAGCAGTTGGCAGCGGAACACTGAAGCTTTCTTT. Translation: CASSWQRNTEAFF.

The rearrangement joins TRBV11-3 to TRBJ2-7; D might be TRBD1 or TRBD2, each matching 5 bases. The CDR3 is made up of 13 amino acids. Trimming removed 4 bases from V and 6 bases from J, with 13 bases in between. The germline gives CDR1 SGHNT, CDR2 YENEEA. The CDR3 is CASSWDRTSEQYF. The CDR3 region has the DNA TGTGCCAGCAGCTGGGACCGGACGAGCGAGCAGTACTTC.

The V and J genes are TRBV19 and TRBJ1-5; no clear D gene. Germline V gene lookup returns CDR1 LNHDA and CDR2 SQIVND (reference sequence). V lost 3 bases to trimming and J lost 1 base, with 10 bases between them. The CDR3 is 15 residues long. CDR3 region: CASSISWRSNQPQHF. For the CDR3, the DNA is TGTGCCAGTAGTATCTCGTGGCGGAGCAATCAGCCCCAGCATTTT.

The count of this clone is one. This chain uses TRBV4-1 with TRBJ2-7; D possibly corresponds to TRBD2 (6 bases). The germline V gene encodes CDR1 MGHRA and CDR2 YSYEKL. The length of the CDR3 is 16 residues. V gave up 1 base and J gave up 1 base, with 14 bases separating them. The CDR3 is CASSQARASDSYEQYF. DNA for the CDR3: TGCGCCAGCAGCCAAGCTCGGGCTAGCGATTCCTACGAGCAGTACTTC.

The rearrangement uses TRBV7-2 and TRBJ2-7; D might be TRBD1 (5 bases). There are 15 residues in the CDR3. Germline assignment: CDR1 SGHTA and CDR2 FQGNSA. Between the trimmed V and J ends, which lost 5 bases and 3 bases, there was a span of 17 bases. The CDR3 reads CASSRSWGEGYEQYF. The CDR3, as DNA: TGTGCCAGCAGCCGTTCTTGGGGCGAAGGCTACGAGCAGTACTTC.

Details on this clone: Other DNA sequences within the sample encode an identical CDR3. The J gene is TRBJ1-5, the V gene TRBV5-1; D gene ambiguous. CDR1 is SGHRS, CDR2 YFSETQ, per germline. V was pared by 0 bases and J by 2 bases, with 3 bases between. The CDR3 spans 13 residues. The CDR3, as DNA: TGCGCCAGCAGCTTGGACGGCAATCAGCCCCAGCATTTT. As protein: CASSLDGNQPQHF. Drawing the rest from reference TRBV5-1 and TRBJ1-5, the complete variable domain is KAGVTQTPRYLIKTRGQQVTLSCSPISGHRSVSWYQQTPGQGLQFLFEYFSETQRNKGNFPGRFSGRQFSNSRSEMNVSTLELGDSALYLCASSLDGNQPQHFGDGTRLSIL.

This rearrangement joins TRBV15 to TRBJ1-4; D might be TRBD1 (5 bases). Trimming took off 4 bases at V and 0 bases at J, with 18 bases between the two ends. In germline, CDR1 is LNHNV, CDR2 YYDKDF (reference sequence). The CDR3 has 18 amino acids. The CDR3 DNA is TGTGCCACCAGCATCACGTGGGGGGGGATTGCAACTAATGAAAAACTGTTTTTT. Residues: CATSITWGGIATNEKLFF.

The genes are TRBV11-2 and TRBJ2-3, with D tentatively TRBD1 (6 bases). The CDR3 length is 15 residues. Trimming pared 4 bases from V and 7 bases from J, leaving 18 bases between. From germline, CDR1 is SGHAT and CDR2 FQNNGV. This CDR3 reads CASSSLQGVYNTQYF. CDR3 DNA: TGTGCCAGCAGCTCCTTACAGGGAGTGTATAATACGCAGTATTTT.

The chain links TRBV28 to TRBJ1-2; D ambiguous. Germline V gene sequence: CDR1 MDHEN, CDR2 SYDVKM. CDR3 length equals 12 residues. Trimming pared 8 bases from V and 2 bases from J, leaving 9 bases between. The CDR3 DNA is TGTGCCAGCGCCAGATTGAACTATGGCTACACCTTC. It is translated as CASARLNYGYTF.

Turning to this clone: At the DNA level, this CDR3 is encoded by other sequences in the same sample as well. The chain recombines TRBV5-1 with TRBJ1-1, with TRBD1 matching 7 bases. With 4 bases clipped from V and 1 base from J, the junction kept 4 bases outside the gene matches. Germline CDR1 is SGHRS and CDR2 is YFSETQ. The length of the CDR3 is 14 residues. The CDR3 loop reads CASSGRTGNTEAFF. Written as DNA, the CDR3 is TGCGCCAGCAGCGGACGGACAGGGAACACTGAAGCTTTCTTT.

The CDR3 DNA follows: TGTGCCAGCAGTGTCGTCGGTAGCACAGATACGCAGTATTTT. Its protein product is CASSVVGSTDTQYF. The rearrangement uses TRBV6-1 and TRBJ2-3; unclear D gene. Germline V gene sequence: CDR1 MNHNS, CDR2 SASEGT. Trimming shortened V by 4 bases and J by 0 bases, and 8 bases separated the two germline ends. The CDR3 is 14 amino acids.

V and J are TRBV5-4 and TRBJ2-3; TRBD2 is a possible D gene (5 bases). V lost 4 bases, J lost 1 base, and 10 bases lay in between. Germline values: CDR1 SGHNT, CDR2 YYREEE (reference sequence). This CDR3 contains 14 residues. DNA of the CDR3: TGTGCCAGCAGCCCTCGGGGTGGCACAGATACGCAGTATTTT. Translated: CASSPRGGTDTQYF.